This T cell receptor (beta chain) was identified in a study of PD-L1 blockade in urothelial cancer. Across the study: Males with urothelial cancer arising in the bladder constituted about 90% of the roughly 30 patients.

The time point here: peripheral blood 6 weeks after treatment start. V shed 7 bases and J shed 0 bases, with 16 bases lying between them. This CDR3 region has 16 residues. Germline V CDR1 and CDR2: LNHDA, SQIVND (reference sequence). What went into each PCR as a spike was synthetic TCR analog templates. Repertoires were generated with immunoSEQ multiplex PCR, while TCRdb's copy carries only in-frame clones and drops some. The sample includes 38,000 or so clones, approximately 80% of them seen just once. The TCR comes from a man aged 40-49 years with urothelial cancer. The V gene is TRBV19, the J gene TRBJ1-5; TRBD1 might be the D (5 bases). Sequencing was performed on PBMCs, taken around atezolizumab (anti-PD-L1) treatment. The CDR3 region is CASTLRAGDSNQPQHF. The DNA of the CDR3 is TGTGCCAGTACCCTCAGGGCGGGGGATAGCAATCAGCCCCAGCATTTT.